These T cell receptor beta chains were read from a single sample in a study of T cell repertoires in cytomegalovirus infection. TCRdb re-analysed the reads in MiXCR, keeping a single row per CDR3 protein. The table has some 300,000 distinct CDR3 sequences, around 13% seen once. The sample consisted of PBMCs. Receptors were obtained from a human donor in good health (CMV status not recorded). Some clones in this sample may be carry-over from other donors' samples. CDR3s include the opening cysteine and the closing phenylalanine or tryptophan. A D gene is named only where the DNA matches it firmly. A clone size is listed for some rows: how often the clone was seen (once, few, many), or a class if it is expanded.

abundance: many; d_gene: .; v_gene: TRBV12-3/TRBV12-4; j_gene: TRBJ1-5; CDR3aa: CASSRSRQPQHF; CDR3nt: TGTGCCAGCAGTAGGTCGCGGCAGCCCCAGCATTTT
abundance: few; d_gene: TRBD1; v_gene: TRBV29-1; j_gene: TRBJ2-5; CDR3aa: CSVRQGPETQYF; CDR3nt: TGCAGCGTCCGACAGGGTCCGGAGACCCAGTACTTC
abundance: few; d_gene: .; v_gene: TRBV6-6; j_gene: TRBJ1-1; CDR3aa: CASRGSDGYPTEAFF; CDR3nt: TGTGCCAGCAGGGGATCGGACGGTTACCCCACTGAAGCTTTCTTT
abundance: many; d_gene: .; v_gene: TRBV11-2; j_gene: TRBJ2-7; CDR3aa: CASSLDSGNPYEQYF; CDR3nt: TGTGCCAGCAGCTTAGACTCCGGCAATCCCTACGAGCAGTACTTC
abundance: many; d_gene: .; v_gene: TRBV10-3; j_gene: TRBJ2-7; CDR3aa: CAISESPQTYEQYF; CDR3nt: TGTGCCATCAGTGAGTCTCCCCAGACCTACGAGCAGTACTTC
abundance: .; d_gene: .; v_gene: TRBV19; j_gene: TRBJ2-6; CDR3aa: CASSTEANVLTF; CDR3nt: TGTGCCAGTAGTACCGAGGCCAACGTCCTGACTTTC
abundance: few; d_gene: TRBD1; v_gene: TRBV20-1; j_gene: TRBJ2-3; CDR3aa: CSAPLRGAPGGSPDTQYF; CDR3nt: TGCAGTGCTCCATTAAGGGGGGCGCCAGGGGGCAGCCCAGATACGCAGTATTTT
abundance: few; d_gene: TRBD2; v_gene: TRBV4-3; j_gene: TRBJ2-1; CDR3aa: CASSQAGGPDEQFF; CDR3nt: TGCGCCAGCAGCCAAGCGGGAGGGCCCGATGAGCAGTTCTTC
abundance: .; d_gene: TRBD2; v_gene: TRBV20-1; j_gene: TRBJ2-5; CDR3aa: CSASSGRDPQETQYF; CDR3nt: TGCAGTGCAAGTAGCGGGAGGGACCCCCAAGAGACCCAGTACTTC
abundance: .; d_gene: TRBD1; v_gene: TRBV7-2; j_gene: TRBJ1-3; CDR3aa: CASSFTGGPGNTIYF; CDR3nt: TGTGCCAGCAGCTTTACAGGGGGTCCTGGAAACACCATATATTTT
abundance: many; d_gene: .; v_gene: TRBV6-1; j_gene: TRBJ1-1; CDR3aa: CASSRQGSMNTEAFF; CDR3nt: TGTGCCAGCAGTCGCCAGGGATCTATGAACACTGAAGCTTTCTTT
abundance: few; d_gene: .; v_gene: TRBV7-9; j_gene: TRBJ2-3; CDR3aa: CASSLVRRGATDTQYF; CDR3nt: TGTGCCAGCAGCTTAGTAAGAAGGGGGGCCACAGATACGCAGTATTTT
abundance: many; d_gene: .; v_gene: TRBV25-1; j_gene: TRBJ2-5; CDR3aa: CATGEQGTGGAQYF; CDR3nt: TGTGCCACCGGGGAACAGGGCACTGGGGGGGCCCAGTACTTC
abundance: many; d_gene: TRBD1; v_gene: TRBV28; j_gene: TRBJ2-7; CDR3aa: CASSRGQPYEQYF; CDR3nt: TGTGCCAGCAGTCGGGGACAGCCCTACGAGCAGTACTTC
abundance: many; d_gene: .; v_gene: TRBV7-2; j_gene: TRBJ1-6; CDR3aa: CASSLGSGNPQTLHF; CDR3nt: TGTGCCAGCAGCTTAGGGTCAGGGAACCCTCAGACCCTCCACTTT
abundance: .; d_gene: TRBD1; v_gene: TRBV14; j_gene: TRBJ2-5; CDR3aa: CASRRARGETQYF; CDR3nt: TGTGCCAGCAGAAGGGCCAGGGGGGAGACCCAGTACTTC
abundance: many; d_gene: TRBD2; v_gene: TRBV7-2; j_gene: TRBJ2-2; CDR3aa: CASSSSAGGPNGELFF; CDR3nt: TGTGCCAGCAGCTCGTCAGCGGGAGGGCCGAACGGGGAGCTGTTTTTT
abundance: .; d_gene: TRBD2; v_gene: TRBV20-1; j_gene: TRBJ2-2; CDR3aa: CSARVGLAGDAGELFF; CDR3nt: TGCAGTGCTAGAGTCGGACTAGCGGGAGATGCCGGGGAGCTGTTTTTT
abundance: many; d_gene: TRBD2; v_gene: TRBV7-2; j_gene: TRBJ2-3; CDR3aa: CASSSGLESGLRTADTQYF; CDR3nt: TGTGCCAGCAGCTCGGGCTTGGAGTCGGGACTACGAACCGCAGATACGCAGTATTTT
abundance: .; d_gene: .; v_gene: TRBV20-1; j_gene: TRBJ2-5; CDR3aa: CSARDSNLGETQYF; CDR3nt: TGCAGTGCTAGAGATTCGAACCTAGGGGAGACCCAGTACTTC
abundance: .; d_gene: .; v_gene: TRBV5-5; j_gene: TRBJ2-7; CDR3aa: CASSLSPSAASEQYF; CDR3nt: TGTGCCAGCAGCTTGTCCCCTAGCGCCGCGAGCGAGCAGTACTTC
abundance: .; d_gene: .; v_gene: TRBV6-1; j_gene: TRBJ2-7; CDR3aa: CASSSAGYSYEQYF; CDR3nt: TGTGCCAGCAGTTCCGCGGGGTACTCCTACGAGCAGTACTTC
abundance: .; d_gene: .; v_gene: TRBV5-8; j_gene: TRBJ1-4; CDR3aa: CASSTGQTATNEKLFF; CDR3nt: TGTGCCAGCAGCACCGGACAGACTGCAACTAATGAAAAACTGTTTTTT
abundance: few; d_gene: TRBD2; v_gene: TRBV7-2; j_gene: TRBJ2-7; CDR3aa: CASSSRTSPYEQYF; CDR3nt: TGTGCCAGCAGCTCGAGGACTAGCCCCTACGAGCAGTACTTC
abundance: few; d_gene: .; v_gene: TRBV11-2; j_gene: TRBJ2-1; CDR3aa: CASSLITASGFYNEQFF; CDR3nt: TGTGCCAGCAGCTTAATCACCGCGAGCGGATTCTACAATGAGCAGTTCTTC
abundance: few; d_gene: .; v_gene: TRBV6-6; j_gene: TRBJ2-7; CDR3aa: CATSDSTYEQYF; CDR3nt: TGTGCCACCTCGGACAGTACCTACGAGCAGTACTTC
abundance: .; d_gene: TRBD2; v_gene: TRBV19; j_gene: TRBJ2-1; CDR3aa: CASSHPRGLRGDEQFF; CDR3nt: TGTGCCAGTAGTCACCCGCGGGGCCTCCGGGGGGATGAGCAGTTCTTC
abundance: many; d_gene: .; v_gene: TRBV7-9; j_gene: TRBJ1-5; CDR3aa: CASSLTPLGGGRQPQHF; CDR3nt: TGTGCCAGCAGCTTAACTCCGCTCGGGGGGGGGCGGCAGCCCCAGCATTTT
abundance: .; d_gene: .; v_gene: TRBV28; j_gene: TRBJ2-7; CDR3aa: CASTVGGAFYEQYF; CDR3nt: TGTGCCAGCACGGTGGGGGGGGCTTTTTACGAGCAGTACTTC
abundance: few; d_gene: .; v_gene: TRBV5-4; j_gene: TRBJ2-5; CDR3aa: CASSLKGWETQYF; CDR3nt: TGTGCCAGCAGCTTAAAGGGTTGGGAGACCCAGTACTTC